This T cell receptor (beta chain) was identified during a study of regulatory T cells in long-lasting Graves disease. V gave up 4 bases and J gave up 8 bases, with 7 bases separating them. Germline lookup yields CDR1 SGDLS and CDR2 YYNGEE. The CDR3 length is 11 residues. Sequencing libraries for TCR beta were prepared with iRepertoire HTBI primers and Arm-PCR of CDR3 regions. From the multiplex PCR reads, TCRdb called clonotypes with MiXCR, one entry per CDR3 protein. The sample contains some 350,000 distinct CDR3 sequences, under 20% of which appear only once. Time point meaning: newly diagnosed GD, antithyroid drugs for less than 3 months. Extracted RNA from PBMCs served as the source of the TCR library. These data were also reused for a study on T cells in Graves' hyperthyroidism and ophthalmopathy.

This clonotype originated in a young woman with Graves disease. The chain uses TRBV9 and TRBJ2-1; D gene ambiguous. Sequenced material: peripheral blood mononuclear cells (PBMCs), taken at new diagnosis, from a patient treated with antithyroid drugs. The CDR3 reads CASSQAYEQFF. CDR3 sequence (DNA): TGTGCCAGCAGCCAAGCCTATGAGCAGTTCTTC. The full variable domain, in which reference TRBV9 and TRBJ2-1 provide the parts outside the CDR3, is DSGVTQTPKHLITATGQRVTLRCSPRSGDLSVYWYQQSLDQGLQFLIQYYNGEERAKGNILERFSAQQFPDLHSELNLSSLELGDSALYFCASSQAYEQFFGPGTRLTVL.